This note documents a single T cell receptor (beta chain) sequence. The data derive from a study of blood T cell repertoires in COVID-19. Study as a whole: Collection of acute and convalescent COVID-19 samples took place in the United States, Italy and Spain. PBMCs, B-cell-depleted T cells, or T cells provided the cDNA or gDNA that made up the material.

The V gene end was trimmed by 6 bases and the J gene end by 3 bases; junction bases not matched to a gene: 6. Germline lookup yields CDR1 MNHEY and CDR2 SVGAGI. The CDR3 is made up of 15 amino acids. In the authors' workflow: Researchers report that nucleated cell counts were estimated from reference gene primer amplification. Libraries were prepared by immunoSEQ multiplex PCR; TCRdb keeps only in-frame clonotypes and omits some of them. That table furnishes V, J and clone size, whereas the DNA furnished D and trimming. The sample has 300,000 to 400,000 clones, around four fifths seen once. The chain employs TRBV6-5 and TRBJ1-2; TRBD1 matches 11 bases. The sequence derives from a man aged 30 to 39 with active or convalescent COVID-19. Material: peripheral blood. This chain's CDR3 is CASRPGTGGYYGYTF. CDR3 in DNA: TGTGCCAGCAGACCCGGGACAGGGGGATACTATGGCTACACCTTC.